This T cell receptor (beta chain) originates from a study of T cell changes during pregnancy in multiple sclerosis. Trimming removed 4 bases from V and 4 bases from J, with 21 bases in between. This CDR3 has 17 amino acids. Germline V gene sequence: CDR1 SGDLS, CDR2 YYNGEE. Sequenced by immunoSEQ multiplex PCR; TCRdb stores in-frame clones only, minus some. The table lists 45,000 or so clones, around 90% of them singletons, with roughly 9% in the top ten. Sequenced here: CD8+ T cells from peripheral blood mononuclear cells, sampled after pregnancy. The chain has TRBV9 and TRBJ2-1, with D tentatively TRBD2 (6 bases). This TCR derives from a female donor with multiple sclerosis, enrolled in a pregnancy study. CDR3 amino acids: CASSPRIGTQNYNEQFF. The CDR3 DNA reads as TGTGCCAGCAGCCCGAGAATAGGGACTCAAAATTACAATGAGCAGTTCTTC.